A selection of T cell receptor beta chains follows, all from one sample in a study of blood T cell repertoires in COVID-19. Sequenced by immunoSEQ multiplex PCR; TCRdb stores in-frame clones only, minus some. The data contain more than 150,000 clones, 85% to 90% of them singletons. The sample was peripheral blood. These receptors were obtained from a man aged 45-65 years with acute or convalescent COVID-19. The CDR3 runs from the conserved cysteine through the conserved F or W. Clone size appears in some rows only: once, few, many, or a class for an expanded clone.

j_call clone_size v_call cdr3_aa
TRBJ1-3 . TRBV28 CASSPPGGARGENTIYF
TRBJ1-1 . TRBV28 CASSLRTTNTEAFF
TRBJ2-1 . TRBV29-1 CSVEESAANEQFF
TRBJ2-1 . TRBV19 CASSTEGSYNEQFF
TRBJ1-2 . TRBV5-1 CASSLASANYGYTF
TRBJ2-5 few TRBV11-2 CASSLVQTGGAETQYF
TRBJ2-3 . TRBV5-6 CASSLPSGGTDTQYF
TRBJ2-3 . TRBV7-3 CASSLRGGTSGRGSTDTQYF
TRBJ2-1 . TRBV29-1 CSVGWSLRDNEQFF
TRBJ2-1 . TRBV5-1 CASSLGVTSGDNEQFF
TRBJ1-2 . TRBV28 CASSQQGISNYGYTF
TRBJ2-5 . TRBV18 CASSPSLYGQGENQETQYF
TRBJ1-5 . TRBV28 CASSFGERQPQHF
TRBJ1-1 . TRBV18 CASSPQGTEAFF
TRBJ1-2 . TRBV27 CASSLVGGANYGYTF
TRBJ1-5 . TRBV11-2 CASSSRTGENQPQHF
TRBJ2-5 . TRBV7-2 CASSPLLGTGFRETQYF
TRBJ2-1 . TRBV6-6 CASSPRVRYNEQFF
TRBJ1-1 . TRBV7-2 CASSLGGWGTEAFF
TRBJ1-4 . TRBV5-6 CASSLGRPEEKLFF
TRBJ2-5 . TRBV6-1 CASSEALLAGTREGQETQYF
TRBJ1-5 . TRBV6-5 CASSEGQGLNQPQHF
TRBJ1-2 . TRBV29-1 CSVEGARGPLTGYTF
TRBJ2-7 . TRBV27 CASSTPRAIPYEQYF
TRBJ1-2 . TRBV5-8 CASSLLGGEGGYTF
TRBJ1-6 . TRBV5-1 CASSRQGNSPLHF
TRBJ2-7 . TRBV4-2 CASSQAGGQTYEQYF
TRBJ2-5 . TRBV5-1 CASRNSGWGETQYF
TRBJ2-5 . TRBV29-1 CSVDGTSGGAGETQYF
TRBJ2-1 . TRBV18 CASSPPGTSVPYNEQFF
TRBJ2-7 . TRBV6-6 CASSPGNVGRKNYEQYF
TRBJ1-5 . TRBV3-1/TRBV3-2 CASSQGLRGGAQPQHF
TRBJ2-2 . TRBV24-1 CATSQSTGGELFF
TRBJ2-7 once TRBV28 CASSPSLPPYEQYF
TRBJ1-6 . TRBV30 CAWSQAKSPLHF
TRBJ2-2 . TRBV7-9 CASSVDSNTGELFF
TRBJ2-5 . TRBV7-8 CASSRASGRRETQYF
TRBJ2-7 . TRBV30 CAWSWRAAGEQYF
TRBJ2-1 . TRBV5-1 CASSLELAEYNEQFF
TRBJ2-3 . TRBV30 CAWSVSLGGDTQYF
TRBJ1-1 . TRBV5-1 CASSQGGLNTEAFF
TRBJ2-3 . TRBV7-6 CASSLVMASGSADTQYF
TRBJ1-2 . TRBV2 CASSIRVNYGYTF
TRBJ1-4 . TRBV5-1 CASSLAASGMGEKLFF
TRBJ2-1 . TRBV19 CASSILESSYNEQFF
TRBJ2-2 . TRBV7-9 CASRRTGNTGELFF
TRBJ1-3 once TRBV10-2 CASRGTGNTIYF
TRBJ2-6 . TRBV4-2 CASSQEDGLVGISGANVLTF